This T cell receptor (beta chain) was identified during a study of blood T cells in healthy people across ages. The CDR3 covers 18 residues. Germline-derived CDR1 and CDR2 are SGHRS and YFSETQ. The V segment lost 4 bases and the J segment 2 bases; nucleotides outside the gene matches: 13. Every donor provided roughly 10 milliliters of peripheral blood. For this clonotype: Its antigen is unidentified.

Then a second PCR, running about 6 to 12 cycles, was carried out with a sample-barcoded 5' primer and a J-beta primer mix. Carrying 12 random nucleotides, a template-switch adaptor labeled each individual cDNA molecule. TCRdb processed the 5' RACE reads anew with MiXCR; each CDR3 protein has one entry. The table has around 620,000 distinct CDR3 sequences, approximately 25% seen once. Study-wide results and caveats: Samples with more naive T cells showed higher observed beta diversity.

The J gene is TRBJ2-3, the V gene TRBV5-1; 10 bases agree with TRBD2. The receptor was derived from a woman aged 70-85 years in good health. Source material: blood. CDR3 in amino acids: CASSRTTKAGGYTDTQYF. DNA for the CDR3: TGCGCCAGCAGCCGCACTACAAAAGCGGGGGGGTACACAGATACGCAGTATTTT.